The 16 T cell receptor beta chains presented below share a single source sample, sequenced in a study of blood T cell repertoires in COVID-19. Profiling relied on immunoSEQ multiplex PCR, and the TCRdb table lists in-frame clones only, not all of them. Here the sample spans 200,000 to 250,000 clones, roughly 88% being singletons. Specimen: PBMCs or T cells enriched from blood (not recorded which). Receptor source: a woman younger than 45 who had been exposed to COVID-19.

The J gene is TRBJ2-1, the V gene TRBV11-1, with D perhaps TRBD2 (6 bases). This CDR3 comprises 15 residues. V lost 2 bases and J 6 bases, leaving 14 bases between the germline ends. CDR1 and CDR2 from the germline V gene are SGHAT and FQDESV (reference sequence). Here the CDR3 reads CASSLSVRGSNEQFF. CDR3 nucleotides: TGTGCCAGCAGCTTATCAGTCCGGGGGTCCAATGAGCAGTTCTTC.

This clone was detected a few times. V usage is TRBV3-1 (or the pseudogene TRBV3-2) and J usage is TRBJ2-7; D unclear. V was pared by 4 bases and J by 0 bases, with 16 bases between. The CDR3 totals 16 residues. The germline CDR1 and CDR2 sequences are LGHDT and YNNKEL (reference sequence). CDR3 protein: CASSRYGASPSYEQYF. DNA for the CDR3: TGTGCCAGCAGCCGCTATGGAGCCTCGCCCTCCTACGAGCAGTACTTC.

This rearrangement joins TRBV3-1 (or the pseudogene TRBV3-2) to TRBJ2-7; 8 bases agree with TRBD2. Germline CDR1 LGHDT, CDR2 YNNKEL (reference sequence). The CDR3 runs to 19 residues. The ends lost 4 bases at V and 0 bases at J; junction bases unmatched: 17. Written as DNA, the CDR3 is TGTGCCAGCAGCCGACGGCCGGGACTAGGGCAATGGATCTCCTACGAGCAGTACTTC. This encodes CASSRRPGLGQWISYEQYF.

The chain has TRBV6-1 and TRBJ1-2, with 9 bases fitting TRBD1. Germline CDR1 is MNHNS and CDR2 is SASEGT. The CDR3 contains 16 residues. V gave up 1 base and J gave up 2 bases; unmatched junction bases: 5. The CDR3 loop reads CASSEEGTGRNYGYTF. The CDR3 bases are TGTGCCAGCAGTGAAGAAGGGACAGGGAGGAACTATGGCTACACCTTC.

The CDR3 DNA reads TGTGCCAGCAGCCAAGATAGACAAGCCAAAAACATTCAGTACTTC. Translated, it gives CASSQDRQAKNIQYF. The genes are TRBV4-2 and TRBJ2-4; D remains unclear. Per germline, CDR1 LGHNA and CDR2 YNFKEQ. The CDR3 is made up of 15 amino acids. Trimming cost V 0 bases and J 0 bases, with 6 bases left between them.

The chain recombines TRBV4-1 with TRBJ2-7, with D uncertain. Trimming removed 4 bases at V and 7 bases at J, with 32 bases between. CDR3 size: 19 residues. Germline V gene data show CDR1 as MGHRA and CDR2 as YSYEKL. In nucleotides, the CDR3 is TGCGCCAGCAGCCGAGTTTCGGCAGAATTACCTACGAGGCGCGAAGAGCAGTACTTC. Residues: CASSRVSAELPTRREEQYF.

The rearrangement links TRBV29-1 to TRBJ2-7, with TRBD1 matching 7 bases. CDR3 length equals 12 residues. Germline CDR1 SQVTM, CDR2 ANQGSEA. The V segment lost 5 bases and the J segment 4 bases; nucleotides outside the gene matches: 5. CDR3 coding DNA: TGCAGCGTTAAGGACAGGCGGTACGAGCAGTACTTC. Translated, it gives CSVKDRRYEQYF.

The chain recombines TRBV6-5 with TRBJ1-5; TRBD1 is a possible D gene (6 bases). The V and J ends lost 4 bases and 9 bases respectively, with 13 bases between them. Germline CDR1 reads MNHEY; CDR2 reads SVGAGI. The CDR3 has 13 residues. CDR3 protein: CASSLGGDGPQHF. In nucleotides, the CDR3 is TGTGCCAGCAGTTTAGGGGGTGACGGGCCCCAGCATTTT.

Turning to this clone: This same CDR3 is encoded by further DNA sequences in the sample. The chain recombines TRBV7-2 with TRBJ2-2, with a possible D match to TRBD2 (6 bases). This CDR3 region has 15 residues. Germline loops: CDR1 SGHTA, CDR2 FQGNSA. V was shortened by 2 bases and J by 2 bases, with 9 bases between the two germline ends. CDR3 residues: CASSLRGLNTGELFF. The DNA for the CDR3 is TGTGCCAGCAGCTTACGGGGACTTAACACCGGGGAGCTGTTTTTT. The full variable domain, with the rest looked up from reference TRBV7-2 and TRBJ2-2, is GAGVSQSPSNKVTEKGKDVELRCDPISGHTALYWYRQSLGQGLEFLIYFQGNSAPDKSGLPSDRFSAERTGGSVSTLTIQRTQQEDSAVYLCASSLRGLNTGELFFGEGSRLTVL.

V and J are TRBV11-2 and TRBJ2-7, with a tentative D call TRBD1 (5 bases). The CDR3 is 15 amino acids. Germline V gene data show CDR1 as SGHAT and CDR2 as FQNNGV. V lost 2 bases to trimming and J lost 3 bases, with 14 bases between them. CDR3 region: CASSLQGEGFYEQYF. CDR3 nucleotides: TGTGCCAGCAGCTTACAGGGTGAAGGATTCTACGAGCAGTACTTC.

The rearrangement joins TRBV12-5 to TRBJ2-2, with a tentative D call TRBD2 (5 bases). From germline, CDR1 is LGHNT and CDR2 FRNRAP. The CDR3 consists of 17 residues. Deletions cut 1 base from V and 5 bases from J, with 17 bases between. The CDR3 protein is CASGLGPGSVGTGELFF. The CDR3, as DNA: TGTGCTAGTGGTTTGGGACCGGGGAGTGTGGGGACCGGGGAGCTGTTTTTT. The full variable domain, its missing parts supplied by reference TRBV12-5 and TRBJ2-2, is DARVTQTPRHKVTEMGQEVTMRCQPILGHNTVFWYRQTMMQGLELLAYFRNRAPLDDSGMPKDRFSAEMPDATLATLKIQPSEPRDSAVYFCASGLGPGSVGTGELFFGEGSRLTVL.

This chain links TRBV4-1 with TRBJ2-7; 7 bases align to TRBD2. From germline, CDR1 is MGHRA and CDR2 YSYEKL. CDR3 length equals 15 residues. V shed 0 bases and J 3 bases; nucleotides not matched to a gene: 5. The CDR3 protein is CASSQEYGRVYEQYF. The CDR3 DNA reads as TGCGCCAGCAGCCAAGAGTATGGGAGGGTCTACGAGCAGTACTTC.

The CDR3 DNA is TGCGCCAGCAGCGACCCGAGGGTGAACACTGAAGCTTTCTTT. This sequence encodes CASSDPRVNTEAFF. The V and J genes are TRBV4-1 and TRBJ1-1, with no clear D. Germline V gene data show CDR1 as MGHRA and CDR2 as YSYEKL. The CDR3 is 14 amino acids. V lost 5 bases to trimming and J lost 0 bases, with 10 bases between them.

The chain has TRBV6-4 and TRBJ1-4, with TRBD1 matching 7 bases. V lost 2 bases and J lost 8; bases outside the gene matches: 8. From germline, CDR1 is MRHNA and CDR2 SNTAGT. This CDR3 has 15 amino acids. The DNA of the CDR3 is TGTGCCAGCAGTGACCCCCGGGACAGTTGGGAAAAACTGTTTTTT. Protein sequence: CASSDPRDSWEKLFF.

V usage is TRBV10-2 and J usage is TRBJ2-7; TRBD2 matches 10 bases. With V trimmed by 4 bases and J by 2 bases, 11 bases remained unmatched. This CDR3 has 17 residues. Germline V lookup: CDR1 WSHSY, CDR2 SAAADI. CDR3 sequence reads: CASSGTKGTSVAYEQYF. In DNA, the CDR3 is TGCGCCAGCAGTGGAACTAAAGGGACTAGCGTGGCCTACGAGCAGTACTTC.

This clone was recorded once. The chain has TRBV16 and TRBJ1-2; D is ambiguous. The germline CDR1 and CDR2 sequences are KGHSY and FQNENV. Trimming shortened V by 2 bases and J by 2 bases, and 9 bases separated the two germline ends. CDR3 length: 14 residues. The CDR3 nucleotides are TGTGCCAGCAGCCAAAGATTCGGGAACTATGGCTACACCTTC. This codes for CASSQRFGNYGYTF.